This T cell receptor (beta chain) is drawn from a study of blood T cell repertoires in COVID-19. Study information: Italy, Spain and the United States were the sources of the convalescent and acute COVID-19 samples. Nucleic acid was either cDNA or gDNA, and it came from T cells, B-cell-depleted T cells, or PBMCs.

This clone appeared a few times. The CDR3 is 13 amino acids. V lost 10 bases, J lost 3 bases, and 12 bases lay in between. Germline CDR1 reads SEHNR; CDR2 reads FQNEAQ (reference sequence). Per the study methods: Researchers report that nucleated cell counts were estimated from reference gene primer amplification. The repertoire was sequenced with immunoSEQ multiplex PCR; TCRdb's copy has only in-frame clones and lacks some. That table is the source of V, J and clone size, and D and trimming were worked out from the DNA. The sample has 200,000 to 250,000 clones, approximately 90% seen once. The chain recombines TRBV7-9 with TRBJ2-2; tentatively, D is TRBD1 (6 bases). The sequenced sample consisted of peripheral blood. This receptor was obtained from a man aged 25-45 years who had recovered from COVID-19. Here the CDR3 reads CATQGTHTGELFF. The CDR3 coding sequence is TGTGCCACACAGGGTACGCACACCGGGGAGCTGTTTTTT.